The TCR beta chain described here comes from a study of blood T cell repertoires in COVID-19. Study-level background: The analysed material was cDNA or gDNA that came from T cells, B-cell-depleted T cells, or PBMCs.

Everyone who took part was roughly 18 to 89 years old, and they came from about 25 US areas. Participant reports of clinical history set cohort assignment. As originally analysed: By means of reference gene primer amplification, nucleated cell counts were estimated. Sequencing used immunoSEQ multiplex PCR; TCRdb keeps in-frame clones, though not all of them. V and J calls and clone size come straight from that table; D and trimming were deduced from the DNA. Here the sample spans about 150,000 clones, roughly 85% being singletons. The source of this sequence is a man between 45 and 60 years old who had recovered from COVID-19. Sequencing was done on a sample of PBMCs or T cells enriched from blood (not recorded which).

CDR3 sequence: CASSFYEAFF. CDR3 coding DNA: TGTGCCAGCAGCTTCTATGAAGCTTTCTTT. The chain couples TRBV5-8 to TRBJ1-1, with D hard to call. The CDR3 runs 10 residues. Trimming stripped 2 bases from V and 7 bases from J, with 3 bases between. CDR1 and CDR2 from the germline V gene are SGHTS and YDEGEE.